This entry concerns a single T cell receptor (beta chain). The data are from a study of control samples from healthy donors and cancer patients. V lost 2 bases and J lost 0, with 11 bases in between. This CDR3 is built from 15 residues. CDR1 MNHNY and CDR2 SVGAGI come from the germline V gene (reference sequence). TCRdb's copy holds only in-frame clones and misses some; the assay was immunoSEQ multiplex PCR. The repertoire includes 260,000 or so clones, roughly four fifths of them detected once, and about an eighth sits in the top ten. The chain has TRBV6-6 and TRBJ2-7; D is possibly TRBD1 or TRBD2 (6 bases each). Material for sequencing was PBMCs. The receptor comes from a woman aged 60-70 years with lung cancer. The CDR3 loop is CASSYGGGTSYEQYF. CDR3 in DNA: TGTGCCAGCAGTTACGGGGGCGGGACCTCCTACGAGCAGTACTTC.